These 30 T cell receptor beta chains share one sample of origin, sequenced in a study of identical twins. A single record per CDR3 protein comes from TCRdb applying MiXCR to the 5' RACE reads. This table holds roughly 700,000 distinct CDR3 sequences, over 8.5% found once. These data were likewise used in another study, on yellow fever vaccine responses in identical twins.

The specimen sequenced was PBMCs. The receptors shown here come from a woman aged 18 to 35 in good health.

The chain links TRBV7-9 to TRBJ2-3; maybe TRBD2 (7 bases). Germline CDR1 SEHNR, CDR2 FQNEAQ (reference sequence). This CDR3 contains 16 residues. V was cut by 4 bases and J by 2 bases, with 16 bases left in between. The CDR3 loop is CASSWTERDATDTQYF. CDR3 bases: TGTGCCAGCAGCTGGACAGAGCGGGACGCCACAGATACGCAGTATTTT.

This clonotype was observed at least ten times. The chain combines TRBV29-1 with TRBJ2-1, with 7 bases that match TRBD2. The CDR3 consists of 17 residues. V shed 3 bases and J 3 bases; nucleotides not matched to a gene: 14. CDR1 and CDR2 (germline): SQVTM, ANQGSEA. The CDR3 coding sequence is TGCAGCGTTGAGGGGGGGAAGGGTTGGTCACACTACAATGAGCAGTTCTTC. It specifies CSVEGGKGWSHYNEQFF.

The chain combines TRBV20-1 with TRBJ2-1; 14 positions agree with TRBD2. The germline CDR1 and CDR2 sequences are DFQATT and SNEGSKA (reference sequence). The CDR3 spans 16 residues. V shed 6 bases, J shed 5 bases, and the junction held 9 bases outside the gene matches. Here the CDR3 reads CSARLAGGRFNNEQFF. The CDR3 DNA follows: TGCAGTGCCAGACTAGCGGGGGGGCGGTTCAACAATGAGCAGTTCTTC.

The table lists this clonotype with a few counts. The chain is built from TRBV11-2 and TRBJ2-3; D not resolved. CDR1 SGHAT and CDR2 FQNNGV come from the germline V gene. The CDR3 runs 15 residues. Trimming took off 5 bases at V and 0 bases at J, with 12 bases between the two ends. CDR3 bases: TGTGCCAGCAGCCCCGCGCTACCTAGCACAGATACGCAGTATTTT. Translation gives CASSPALPSTDTQYF.

The genes are TRBV20-1 and TRBJ2-7; perhaps TRBD2 as D (6 bases). Deletions cut 0 bases from V and 3 bases from J, with 12 bases between. In germline, CDR1 is DFQATT, CDR2 SNEGSKA (reference sequence). CDR3 length: 14 amino acids. DNA for the CDR3: TGCAGTGCTAGAGATCGCAGCGGGCACTACGAGCAGTACTTC. Its translation: CSARDRSGHYEQYF.

V usage is TRBV5-1 and J usage is TRBJ1-1; a possible D gene is TRBD1 (6 bases). Per the germline V gene, CDR1 is SGHRS and CDR2 is YFSETQ. The V end was cut by 0 bases, the J end by 1 base, with 10 bases between. This CDR3 comprises 15 residues. CDR3 region: CASSLVAGANTEAFF. In DNA, the CDR3 is TGCGCCAGCAGCTTGGTTGCGGGGGCGAACACTGAAGCTTTCTTT.

This clonotype was seen repeatedly, ten times or more. The chain's CDR3 is CASSPGQGGGETQYF. The CDR3 DNA follows: TGTGCCAGCAGCCCAGGACAGGGGGGTGGGGAGACCCAGTACTTC. The V gene is TRBV7-2, the J gene TRBJ2-5; 10 nucleotides match TRBD1. Germline V gene data show CDR1 as SGHTA and CDR2 as FQGNSA. The CDR3 consists of 15 residues. Trimming at V came to 5 bases and at J to 5 bases, leaving 8 bases not matched to a gene.

This chain joins TRBV7-2 and TRBJ2-7; D unclear. This CDR3 region has 16 residues. Germline CDR1 is SGHTA and CDR2 is FQGNSA. V lost 2 bases to trimming and J lost 3 bases, with 17 bases between them. The CDR3 coding sequence is TGTGCCAGCAGCTTATTCTCTTTGGCACCAGGCTACGAGCAGTACTTC. Encoded protein: CASSLFSLAPGYEQYF.

This clonotype has just a few counts. The CDR3 reads CSAREPGPGGYGYTF. For the CDR3, the DNA is TGCAGTGCTAGAGAGCCGGGCCCTGGAGGATATGGCTACACCTTC. This sequence joins TRBV20-1 and TRBJ1-2; the D is unclear. Per the germline V gene, CDR1 is DFQATT and CDR2 is SNEGSKA (reference sequence). CDR3 length: 15 amino acids. Deletions cut 0 bases from V and 5 bases from J, with 16 bases between.

The CDR3: CASSLERTGELFF. Here the CDR3 DNA reads TGTGCCAGCAGCTTAGAGCGCACCGGGGAGCTGTTTTTT. The gene calls are TRBV7-2 and TRBJ2-2; D call uncertain. Per germline, CDR1 SGHTA and CDR2 FQGNSA. V was trimmed by 1 base and J by 4 bases, leaving 4 bases between them. The CDR3 spans 13 residues.

This clonotype was seen a handful of times. The chain links TRBV20-1 to TRBJ2-5, with 10 bases that match TRBD2. The germline V gene encodes CDR1 DFQATT and CDR2 SNEGSKA (reference sequence). The ends lost 3 bases at V and 4 bases at J; junction bases unmatched: 11. The CDR3 consists of 16 residues. The CDR3 nucleotides are TGCAGTGCTAGGGGGGTTCTAGCGGGGGCGGGAGAGACCCAGTACTTC. Translation gives CSARGVLAGAGETQYF.

The table lists this clonotype with a few counts. V usage is TRBV6-2 or TRBV6-3 and J usage is TRBJ1-5; no clear D gene. In germline, CDR1 is MNHEY, CDR2 SVGEGT. Trimming cost V 1 base and J 0 bases, with 4 bases left between them. The CDR3 length is 14 residues. As DNA, the CDR3 is TGTGCCAGCAGTTACTGGCATAGCAATCAGCCCCAGCATTTT. This encodes CASSYWHSNQPQHF.

This clonotype occurred many times. The genes are TRBV6-1 and TRBJ1-2; possibly TRBD1 for D (6 bases). This CDR3 has 14 amino acids. V lost 4 bases to trimming and J lost 5 bases, with 14 bases between them. Germline CDR1 reads MNHNS; CDR2 reads SASEGT. CDR3 nucleotide sequence: TGTGCCAGCAGTGGCAGGGGAAGCGGGTATGGCTACACCTTC. Translating it yields CASSGRGSGYGYTF.

This clonotype has a handful of counts. The V call is TRBV4-2, the J call TRBJ2-3; TRBD1 might be the D (6 bases). Per germline, CDR1 LGHNA and CDR2 YNFKEQ. The V end lost 0 bases, the J end lost 1 base, and 17 bases lay between the germline ends. CDR3 size: 18 residues. The CDR3 loop reads CASSQDAQGNSGTDTQYF. The CDR3 DNA reads TGTGCCAGCAGCCAAGATGCCCAGGGGAATTCGGGCACAGATACGCAGTATTTT.

This clonotype was counted a few times. V gene TRBV11-2 combines with J gene TRBJ2-2, with 7 bases lining up with TRBD2. The germline CDR1 and CDR2 sequences are SGHAT and FQNNGV. This CDR3 spans 15 amino acids. V was pared by 5 bases and J by 1 base, with 4 bases of the junction left unmatched. This chain's CDR3 is CASSSGERNTGELFF. CDR3 nucleotides: TGTGCCAGCAGCAGCGGGGAACGGAACACCGGGGAGCTGTTTTTT.

This clonotype was seen a handful of times. V and J are TRBV20-1 and TRBJ2-1, with D possibly called TRBD1 or TRBD2 (5 bases each). Trimming removed 6 bases from V and 5 bases from J, with 20 bases in between. From germline, CDR1 is DFQATT and CDR2 SNEGSKA (reference sequence). This CDR3 contains 15 residues. DNA of the CDR3: TGCAGTGCAAGACCCGGGACCGCAGGCGACAATGAGCAGTTCTTC. Protein: CSARPGTAGDNEQFF.

The table lists this clonotype with a few counts. J is TRBJ2-5 and V is TRBV25-1; a weak D match, TRBD2 (5 bases). From germline, CDR1 is MGHDK and CDR2 SYGVNS. Trimming cost V 3 bases and J 4 bases, with 12 bases left between them. The CDR3 runs 14 residues. The CDR3 DNA follows: TGTGCCAGCAGTGATGCGGGTTGGGTAGAGACCCAGTACTTC. This sequence encodes CASSDAGWVETQYF.

This chain joins TRBV5-1 and TRBJ2-5; TRBD2 matches 7 bases. V shed 5 bases and J 5 bases; nucleotides not matched to a gene: 15. The germline gives CDR1 SGHRS, CDR2 YFSETQ. This CDR3 region has 16 residues. The CDR3 coding sequence is TGCGCCAGCAGTACTGTAAGCGGGACGGCCGGGGAGACCCAGTACTTC. Translation gives CASSTVSGTAGETQYF.

This clonotype was detected a few times. The J gene is TRBJ2-5, the V gene TRBV7-8; D might be TRBD2 (6 bases). Germline V gene lookup returns CDR1 SGHVS and CDR2 FQNEAQ. The V end was cut by 1 base, the J end by 5 bases, with 14 bases between. The CDR3 is made up of 15 amino acids. For the CDR3, the DNA is TGTGCCAGCAGCTTAGTGAGGAGGGCGGGGGAGACCCAGTACTTC. Translating gives CASSLVRRAGETQYF.

This clonotype was picked up many times. The genes are TRBV18 and TRBJ2-5; D ambiguous. The ends were cut back, 3 bases at V and 1 base at J, with 12 bases in the middle. Germline V CDR1 and CDR2: KGHSH, LQKENI. CDR3 size: 15 residues. CDR3 bases: TGTGCCAGCTCACCGTCCTCCCCGCTCCAAGAGACCCAGTACTTC. It encodes CASSPSSPLQETQYF. Full variable domain (outside the CDR3, taken from reference TRBV18 and TRBJ2-5): NAGVMQNPRHLVRRRGQEARLRCSPMKGHSHVYWYRQLPEEGLKFMVYLQKENIIDESGMPKERFSAEFPKEGPSILRIQQVVRGDSAAYFCASSPSSPLQETQYFGPGTRLLVL.

This clonotype was found a few times. The chain joins TRBV6-1 to TRBJ1-5, with a weak D call TRBD1 (5 bases). The V end lost 5 bases, the J end lost 5 bases, and 13 bases lay between the germline ends. CDR1 is MNHNS and CDR2 is SASEGT in the germline V gene. This CDR3 region has 14 residues. CDR3 protein: CASSRSGTHQPQHF. CDR3 nucleotide sequence: TGTGCCAGCAGTAGGTCAGGGACCCATCAGCCCCAGCATTTT.

The chain employs TRBV19 and TRBJ2-1; 8 bases align to TRBD2. The CDR3 has 15 residues. CDR1 and CDR2 from the germline V gene are LNHDA and SQIVND (reference sequence). The V and J ends lost 4 bases and 2 bases, in that order; junction bases with no gene match: 4. In nucleotides, the CDR3 is TGTGCCAGTAGTAGGGAGGGACTAGCCTACAATGAGCAGTTCTTC. Translated: CASSREGLAYNEQFF.

The chain carries TRBV28 and TRBJ2-1; perhaps TRBD2 as D (5 bases). The CDR3 runs to 17 residues. The V end lost 4 bases, the J end lost 8 bases, and 24 bases lay between the germline ends. Germline CDR1 MDHEN, CDR2 SYDVKM. This CDR3 is CASSWGEGSGYGDEQFF. In DNA form, the CDR3 reads TGTGCCAGCAGTTGGGGAGAAGGGAGCGGTTATGGGGATGAGCAGTTCTTC.

This chain connects TRBV10-3 to TRBJ2-3; a weak D match, TRBD2 (5 bases). V was shortened by 4 bases and J by 0 bases, with 5 bases between the two germline ends. Germline CDR1 is ENHRY and CDR2 is SYGVKD. The CDR3 sequence is 13 residues long. This CDR3 reads CAISGTSTDTQYF. The CDR3 coding sequence is TGTGCCATCAGTGGGACTAGCACAGATACGCAGTATTTT.

This clonotype was counted a few times. This rearrangement joins TRBV9 to TRBJ2-1, with TRBD2 as a possible D gene (6 bases). The CDR3 length is 17 residues. V lost 0 bases to trimming and J lost 0 bases, with 13 bases between them. Per the germline V gene, CDR1 is SGDLS and CDR2 is YYNGEE. Here the CDR3 DNA reads TGTGCCAGCAGCGTAGGGGTTGGGGGGTACTCCTACAATGAGCAGTTCTTC. It specifies CASSVGVGGYSYNEQFF.

This rearrangement joins TRBV11-2 to TRBJ2-1; 7 nucleotides agree with TRBD2. With 5 bases clipped from V and 9 bases from J, the junction kept 7 bases outside the gene matches. This CDR3 spans 13 amino acids. CDR1 is SGHAT, CDR2 FQNNGV, per germline. The CDR3, as DNA: TGTGCCAGCAGCCCTTTAGCGGGCCCTGAGCAGTTCTTC. This gives the protein CASSPLAGPEQFF.

This clonotype was seen ten or more times. The chain is built from TRBV24-1 and TRBJ2-5, with a weak D call TRBD2 (6 bases). The CDR3 length is 11 residues. Per germline, CDR1 KGHDR and CDR2 SFDVKD. With 8 bases removed from V and 5 bases from J, the gap between germline ends came to 8 bases. The CDR3 spells CATTEGETQYF. CDR3 DNA sequence: TGTGCCACCACGGAGGGGGAGACCCAGTACTTC.

There are a few counts of this clonotype. The chain joins TRBV12-3 or TRBV12-4 to TRBJ1-2; possibly TRBD1 for D (6 bases). Deletions cut 2 bases from V and 6 bases from J, with 10 bases between. CDR3 length: 13 residues. The CDR3 DNA follows: TGTGCCAGCAGTTTATCACAGGGTAATGGCTACACCTTC. Translating it yields CASSLSQGNGYTF.

V and J are TRBV4-1 and TRBJ1-4; D possibly corresponds to TRBD1 (5 bases). V was pared by 1 base and J by 5 bases, with 8 bases between. Per germline, CDR1 MGHRA and CDR2 YSYEKL. The CDR3 is made up of 14 amino acids. The CDR3 sequence: CASSQGQINEKLFF. DNA for the CDR3: TGCGCCAGCAGCCAAGGACAGATAAATGAAAAACTGTTTTTT.

The chain is built from TRBV12-3 or TRBV12-4 and TRBJ2-7; 10 nucleotides align to TRBD2. This CDR3 has 19 residues. Trimming cost V 5 bases and J 3 bases; bases outside gene matches: 19. CDR3 in DNA: TGTGCCAGCAGTATGAAGGTGCTAGCGGGAGTACCTGCCGGCTACGAGCAGTACTTC. Translated, it gives CASSMKVLAGVPAGYEQYF.